This T cell receptor beta chain is drawn from a study of T-cell reconstitution after alpha-beta-depleted transplantation in children. Germline V gene data show CDR1 as SQVTM and CDR2 as ANQGSEA. V lost 0 bases, J lost 4 bases, and 5 bases stayed unmatched. The CDR3 sequence is 14 residues long. The authors prepared the TCRbeta library with unique molecular identifiers. TCRdb re-analysed the PCR reads in MiXCR, keeping a single row per CDR3 protein. The data hold about 250,000 distinct CDR3 sequences, with roughly a quarter observed a single time. A remark on this clonotype: No antigen is known for it.

Whole-study results and caveats: T-cell counts and diversity at one year post-transplant came mainly from newly produced T cells.

Sequences were derived from PBMCs, mostly from graft donor cells, sampled 360 days after TCRalphabeta/CD19-depleted stem cell transplant. The chain combines TRBV29-1 with TRBJ1-1, with TRBD1 matching over 7 bases. This sequence originates from a female patient aged 2-9 years who had a stem cell transplant for congenital amegakaryocytic thrombocytopenia, so the T cells may come from the graft donor. The CDR3 here is CSVEDRTGGTEAFF. CDR3 nucleotide sequence: TGCAGCGTTGAAGACCGGACAGGCGGCACTGAAGCTTTCTTT. The whole variable domain, remainder taken from reference TRBV29-1 and TRBJ1-1, is SAVISQKPSRDICQRGTSLTIQCQVDSQVTMMFWYRQQPGQSLTLIATANQGSEATYESGFVIDKFPISRPNLTFSTLTVSNMSPEDSSIYLCSVEDRTGGTEAFFGQGTRLTVV.